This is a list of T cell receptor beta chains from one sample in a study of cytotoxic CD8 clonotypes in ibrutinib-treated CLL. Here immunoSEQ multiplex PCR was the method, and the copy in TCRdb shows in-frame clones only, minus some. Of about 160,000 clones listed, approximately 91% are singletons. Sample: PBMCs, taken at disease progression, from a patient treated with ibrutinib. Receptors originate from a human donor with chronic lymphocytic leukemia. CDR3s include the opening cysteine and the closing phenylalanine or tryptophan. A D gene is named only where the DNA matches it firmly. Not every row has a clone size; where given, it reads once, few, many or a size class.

CASHPGDNYGYTF,TGTGCCAGCCACCCAGGGGATAACTATGGCTACACCTTC,TRBJ1-2,-,-,TRBV2
CASSPTGSGTTQYF,TGTGCCAGCTCACCAACGGGGTCGGGGACGACCCAGTACTTC,TRBJ2-5,-,-,TRBV18
CASSIDPGQPQHF,TGTGCCAGTAGTATAGACCCTGGTCAGCCCCAGCATTTT,TRBJ1-5,-,-,TRBV19
CASSLRGGIVSYNEQFF,TGTGCCAGCAGCTTAAGAGGTGGAATTGTCTCCTACAATGAGCAGTTCTTC,TRBJ2-1,-,-,TRBV7-3
CASSSRGEYHQPQHF,TGTGCCAGCAGCTCCCGAGGGGAGTACCATCAGCCCCAGCATTTT,TRBJ1-5,once,-,TRBV9
CASSILAGGAYEQYF,TGTGCCAGTAGTATCTTAGCGGGAGGGGCCTACGAGCAGTACTTC,TRBJ2-7,-,TRBD2,TRBV19
CASSQAGTTRIYGYTF,TGTGCCAGCAGCCAAGCAGGGACAACCCGAATCTATGGCTACACCTTC,TRBJ1-2,-,-,TRBV4-2
CASSMRQGSHAEAFF,TGTGCCAGTAGTATGAGACAGGGTAGTCATGCTGAAGCTTTCTTT,TRBJ1-1,-,TRBD1,TRBV19
CSVDFPRDRGESTEAFF,TGCAGCGTTGACTTCCCTCGGGATCGGGGGGAAAGCACTGAAGCTTTCTTT,TRBJ1-1,few,-,TRBV29-1
CASSPDWGRTGELFF,TGTGCCAGCAGCCCCGATTGGGGGAGAACCGGGGAGCTGTTTTTT,TRBJ2-2,-,-,TRBV5-4